These 18 T cell receptor beta chains were sequenced from one sample in a study of blood T cell repertoires in COVID-19. TCRdb's copy holds only in-frame clones and misses some; the assay was immunoSEQ multiplex PCR. Here the sample spans approximately 180,000 clones, approximately 85% being singletons. Material for sequencing was peripheral blood. The receptors shown here come from a man between 60 and 75 years old with acute or convalescent COVID-19.

The genes are TRBV5-1 and TRBJ1-6; TRBD1 might be the D (6 bases). This CDR3 spans 14 amino acids. The V gene lost 0 bases and the J gene lost 7 bases, with 8 bases spanning the gap. Germline CDR1 reads SGHRS; CDR2 reads YFSETQ. This CDR3 is CASSLAGENSPLHF. The CDR3 DNA is TGCGCCAGCAGCTTGGCAGGGGAGAATTCACCCCTCCACTTT.

In this sample, this clone turned up a few times. V and J are TRBV14 and TRBJ1-1; TRBD1 matches at 10 bases. Germline V gene data show CDR1 as SGHDN and CDR2 as FVKESK. CDR3 length equals 16 residues. V dropped 4 bases and J dropped 1; count of bases not matched to a gene: 6. In DNA form, the CDR3 reads TGTGCCAGCAGCCCCCGACAGGGGGCGGGGAACACTGAAGCTTTCTTT. Translation: CASSPRQGAGNTEAFF.

This chain joins TRBV28 and TRBJ2-1, with 7 bases fitting TRBD2. The junction had 17 bases not matched to a gene; V was cut back by 4 bases and J by 2 bases. The CDR3 sequence is 19 residues long. CDR1 and CDR2 (germline): MDHEN, SYDVKM. CDR3 nucleotide sequence: TGTGCCAGCAGTTCGAAGAGGGGAACTAGCGTTGCTCCCTACAATGAGCAGTTCTTC. This encodes CASSSKRGTSVAPYNEQFF.

The rearrangement uses TRBV3-1 (or the pseudogene TRBV3-2) and TRBJ2-2; 9 bases match TRBD2. CDR3 length: 17 residues. The junction had 7 bases not matched to a gene; V was cut back by 2 bases and J by 3 bases. CDR1 LGHDT and CDR2 YNNKEL come from the germline V gene (reference sequence). For the CDR3, the DNA is TGTGCCAGCAGCCAACAGAGCGGGAGGTACTACACCGGGGAGCTGTTTTTT. Encoded protein: CASSQQSGRYYTGELFF.

This sequence joins TRBV19 and TRBJ2-1; 11 positions agree with TRBD2. CDR3 length: 17 amino acids. The germline CDR1 and CDR2 sequences are LNHDA and SQIVND (reference sequence). With V trimmed by 5 bases and J by 7 bases, 13 bases remained unmatched. CDR3: CASSGLTSGTLRNEQFF. CDR3 coding DNA: TGTGCCAGTAGTGGGTTGACTAGCGGGACGCTAAGAAATGAGCAGTTCTTC.

This clone has a handful of counts. The rearrangement uses TRBV6-2 or TRBV6-3 and TRBJ1-5, with unresolved D. V lost 3 bases to trimming and J lost 6 bases, with 18 bases between them. Germline CDR1 and CDR2: MNHEY and SVGEGT. The CDR3 totals 16 residues. This CDR3 reads CASSYHTVGGFQPQHF. The CDR3 DNA reads TGTGCCAGCAGTTATCACACCGTGGGAGGTTTTCAGCCCCAGCATTTT.

This chain joins TRBV4-1 and TRBJ1-1; perhaps TRBD1 as D (6 bases). Looked up from germline, CDR1 is MGHRA and CDR2 is YSYEKL. CDR3 length: 13 residues. Trimming pared 8 bases from V and 5 bases from J, leaving 15 bases between. Here the CDR3 reads CASGDIEGTEAFF. DNA for the CDR3: TGCGCCAGCGGGGACATCGAGGGGACTGAAGCTTTCTTT.

In the case of this clone: This sample includes further DNA sequences coding for the same CDR3. This chain joins TRBV12-3 or TRBV12-4 and TRBJ1-5, with 7 nucleotides matching TRBD1. V was clipped by 6 bases and J by 7 bases; unmatched bases: 6. The CDR3 consists of 13 residues. Written as DNA, the CDR3 is TGTGCCAGCAGCCTCCAGGGGGGCCAGCCCCAGCATTTT. It yields the protein CASSLQGGQPQHF.

Only one count was recorded for this clone. The chain employs TRBV10-3 and TRBJ1-5, with a possible D match to TRBD1 (6 bases). V shed 1 base and J shed 1 base, with 11 bases lying between them. CDR3 length equals 16 residues. The V gene's germline CDR1 is ENHRY and CDR2 SYGVKD. CDR3 in amino acids: CAISEFERGSNQPQHF. CDR3 sequence (DNA): TGTGCCATCAGTGAGTTCGAGAGGGGGAGCAATCAGCCCCAGCATTTT.

The chain couples TRBV7-2 to TRBJ2-3, with D perhaps TRBD2 (6 bases). V was cut by 6 bases and J by 5 bases, with 15 bases left in between. The V gene's germline CDR1 is SGHTA and CDR2 FQGNSA. The CDR3 runs to 14 residues. CDR3 amino acids: CASRWPGVVDTQYF. The CDR3 bases are TGTGCCAGCAGATGGCCGGGAGTGGTAGATACGCAGTATTTT.

The chain links TRBV7-2 to TRBJ1-5; tentatively, D is TRBD1 (5 bases). This CDR3 has 15 residues. The V gene's germline CDR1 is SGHTA and CDR2 FQGNSA. Trimming left V 5 bases short and J 0 bases short, with 11 bases between. CDR3 sequence (DNA): TGTGCCAGCAGCGTGACAGAAGCTAGCAATCAGCCCCAGCATTTT. It specifies CASSVTEASNQPQHF.

A note on this clone: Germline and junction disagree at one end, which may indicate a read error. V and J are TRBV5-5 and TRBJ2-1; D is unresolved. Germline V lookup: CDR1 SGHKS, CDR2 YYEKEE (reference sequence). The CDR3 contains 11 residues. The CDR3 coding sequence is TGTGCCAGCAGCTTGGACAAAGAGCAGTTCTTC. As protein: CASSLDKEQFF.

This clone turned up a few times. V and J are TRBV19 and TRBJ2-2, with a tentative D call TRBD1 (5 bases). Trimming took off 5 bases at V and 7 bases at J, with 11 bases between the two ends. This CDR3 has 13 residues. From germline, CDR1 is LNHDA and CDR2 SQIVND (reference sequence). The CDR3 DNA sequence: TGTGCCAGTAGTCCGGCAGGGCTCGGGGAGCTGTTTTTT. Translated: CASSPAGLGELFF.

The rearrangement joins TRBV6-4 to TRBJ1-5, with 9 bases identical to TRBD1. CDR3 size: 13 residues. Germline CDR1 is MRHNA and CDR2 is SNTAGT. V lost 5 bases and J lost 6; bases outside the gene matches: 2. The CDR3 DNA sequence: TGTGCCAGCAGTCAGACAGGGGGTCAGCCCCAGCATTTT. It specifies CASSQTGGQPQHF.

This clone was detected only once. V usage is TRBV9 and J usage is TRBJ1-5, with no clear D. V was clipped by 4 bases and J by 2 bases, with 10 bases between them. The CDR3 covers 14 residues. Germline-derived CDR1 and CDR2 are SGDLS and YYNGEE. DNA of the CDR3: TGTGCCAGCAGCTCCGGGGTTCGCAATCAGCCCCAGCATTTT. This translates into CASSSGVRNQPQHF.

The chain is built from TRBV3-1 (or the pseudogene TRBV3-2) and TRBJ2-3; weak D call: TRBD2 (6 bases). CDR3 length: 14 residues. In germline, CDR1 is LGHDT, CDR2 YNNKEL (reference sequence). The ends were cut back, 3 bases at V and 0 bases at J, with 7 bases in the middle. The DNA for the CDR3 is TGTGCCAGCAGCCACGGGAGTAGCACAGATACGCAGTATTTT. Its protein product is CASSHGSSTDTQYF.

The J gene is TRBJ2-1, the V gene TRBV3-1 (or the pseudogene TRBV3-2); D is unresolved. CDR1 is LGHDT and CDR2 is YNNKEL in the germline V gene (reference sequence). The CDR3 is 11 residues long. Trimming shortened V by 10 bases and J by 1 base, and 5 bases separated the two germline ends. This CDR3 reads CATVSYNEQFF. The CDR3 bases are TGTGCCACCGTATCCTACAATGAGCAGTTCTTC.

This clone was counted once. This chain connects TRBV5-1 to TRBJ2-3; 11 positions agree with TRBD2. CDR1 and CDR2 (germline): SGHRS, YFSETQ. V trimming: 6 bases; J trimming: 4 bases; junction bases outside the gene matches: 10. The CDR3 length is 16 residues. The CDR3 coding sequence is TGCGCCAGCAAACTAGCGGGAGTATTGGGGGCAGATACGCAGTATTTT. It yields the protein CASKLAGVLGADTQYF.